Presented here are 18 T cell receptor beta chains from one specimen sequenced in a study of shared clonotypes between healthy human individuals. Assay: immunoSEQ multiplex PCR; the TCRdb copy retains only in-frame clones and omits some. The table includes about 2.1 million clones, about 94% detected once. In the naive CD8 group, cells lacked CD45RO and were positively selected for CCR7, so terminally differentiated effector memory CD45RA+ cells were left out. Sequencing was done on a sample of naive CD8+ T cells from PBMCs. The receptors originated from a man aged 18 to 35 in good health. Some clones in this sample may be carry-over from other donors' samples.

The CDR3 region has the DNA TGTGCCAGCAGTTCGGGGACAAGCTCCTACGAGCAGTACTTC. It codes for CASSSGTSSYEQYF. V and J are TRBV9 and TRBJ2-7; weak D call: TRBD1 (6 bases). V lost 5 bases and J 0 bases, leaving 12 bases between the germline ends. Germline lookup yields CDR1 SGDLS and CDR2 YYNGEE. The CDR3 has 14 amino acids.

This sequence joins TRBV4-1 and TRBJ2-1; TRBD2 matches 12 bases. With V trimmed by 4 bases and J by 9 bases, 7 bases remained unmatched. Germline CDR1 and CDR2: MGHRA and YSYEKL. CDR3 length: 15 residues. In DNA, the CDR3 is TGCGCCAGCAGCCCCACTAGCGGGAGGTCAGGTGAGCAGTTCTTC. Translation: CASSPTSGRSGEQFF.

The V and J genes are TRBV5-5 and TRBJ1-5; no clear D. Trimming removed 0 bases at V and 4 bases at J, with 5 bases between. The germline gives CDR1 SGHKS, CDR2 YYEKEE (reference sequence). This CDR3 spans 13 amino acids. DNA for the CDR3: TGTGCCAGCAGCTTGGACTGGAATCAGCCCCAGCATTTT. The encoded protein is CASSLDWNQPQHF.

To note about this clone: The identical CDR3 is also encoded by other nucleotide sequences in the sample. V usage is TRBV4-3 and J usage is TRBJ2-1, with D unclear. Germline lookup yields CDR1 LGHNA and CDR2 YSLEER. The V and J ends lost 1 base and 6 bases respectively, with 7 bases between them. The CDR3 has 13 amino acids. CDR3 region: CASSQGRANEQFF. The CDR3 nucleotides read TGCGCCAGCAGCCAAGGACGGGCCAATGAGCAGTTCTTC.

The chain carries TRBV19 and TRBJ1-5; the D is unclear. V was shortened by 1 base and J by 4 bases, with 5 bases between the two germline ends. This CDR3 has 13 residues. CDR1 LNHDA and CDR2 SQIVND come from the germline V gene (reference sequence). For the CDR3, the DNA is TGTGCCAGTAGTATAGTTGAGAATCAGCCCCAGCATTTT. It yields the protein CASSIVENQPQHF.

This clone was recorded once. The rearrangement uses TRBV6-6 and TRBJ1-5, with D unresolved. Trimming removed 4 bases from V and 4 bases from J, with 11 bases in between. CDR1 is MNHNY, CDR2 SVGAGI, per germline (reference sequence). The CDR3 has 14 residues. This CDR3 reads CASSWTAKNQPQHF. In nucleotides, the CDR3 is TGTGCCAGCAGTTGGACGGCCAAAAATCAGCCCCAGCATTTT.

This rearrangement joins TRBV11-2 to TRBJ2-3; 10 bases align to TRBD1. The germline CDR1 and CDR2 sequences are SGHAT and FQNNGV. J gave up 6 bases and V 5 bases, and 8 bases lay outside the gene matches. The CDR3 is made up of 15 amino acids. CDR3 amino acids: CASSPHRDRGDTQYF. The CDR3 DNA sequence: TGTGCCAGCAGCCCCCACCGGGACAGGGGTGATACGCAGTATTTT.

The count of this clone is one. The chain has TRBV9 and TRBJ2-1; D ambiguous. CDR1 and CDR2 (germline): SGDLS, YYNGEE. The CDR3 extends over 16 amino acids. V lost 0 bases and J lost 0, with 10 bases in between. This CDR3 reads CASSVAGVPSYNEQFF. The CDR3 DNA reads TGTGCCAGCAGCGTAGCTGGGGTTCCCTCCTACAATGAGCAGTTCTTC.

V usage is TRBV2 and J usage is TRBJ2-7, with TRBD1 as a possible D gene (5 bases). V gave up 8 bases and J gave up 3 bases, with 14 bases separating them. The length of the CDR3 is 13 residues. The germline V gene has CDR1 SNHLY and CDR2 FYNNEI. CDR3 sequence reads: CASDSINFYEQYF. The CDR3 nucleotides read TGTGCCAGCGACAGTATAAATTTCTACGAGCAGTACTTC.

The chain recombines TRBV7-6 with TRBJ2-1, with TRBD2 matching 7 bases. The CDR3 covers 15 residues. V trimming: 0 bases; J trimming: 4 bases; junction bases outside the gene matches: 3. Germline V gene data show CDR1 as SGHVS and CDR2 as FNYEAQ. The CDR3 nucleotides are TGTGCCAGCAGCTTAGCGGGAGGGCCGTACAATGAGCAGTTCTTC. Its protein product is CASSLAGGPYNEQFF.

To note about this clone: This same CDR3 is encoded by further DNA sequences in the sample. The chain uses TRBV9 and TRBJ2-1; 8 positions match TRBD2. Germline values: CDR1 SGDLS, CDR2 YYNGEE. The trim removed 4 bases at V and 0 bases at J, leaving 6 bases unmatched. The CDR3 loop spans 16 amino acids. The CDR3 DNA follows: TGTGCCAGCAGCTTAGCCGGGACTAGCTCCTACAATGAGCAGTTCTTC. This codes for CASSLAGTSSYNEQFF.

V gene TRBV19 combines with J gene TRBJ2-4; possibly TRBD2 for D (5 bases). The germline V gene has CDR1 LNHDA and CDR2 SQIVND (reference sequence). Trimming removed 4 bases from V and 6 bases from J, with 13 bases in between. The CDR3 has 14 residues. The CDR3 DNA follows: TGTGCCAGTAGTACCCCGGCGGGCCTAAACATTCAGTACTTC. This encodes CASSTPAGLNIQYF.

The rearrangement links TRBV5-6 to TRBJ1-2; no reliable D call. V gave up 0 bases and J gave up 2 bases, with 8 bases separating them. The germline CDR1 and CDR2 sequences are SGHDT and YYEEEE. The CDR3 spans 14 residues. The CDR3 sequence is CASSLDSGNYGYTF. The CDR3 nucleotides read TGTGCCAGCAGCTTGGACAGCGGAAACTATGGCTACACCTTC.

V usage is TRBV28 and J usage is TRBJ2-2; D might be TRBD2 (6 bases). The ends were cut back, 8 bases at V and 4 bases at J, with 17 bases in the middle. Germline V lookup: CDR1 MDHEN, CDR2 SYDVKM. The CDR3 loop spans 15 amino acids. CDR3 sequence (DNA): TGTGCCAGCCGCTCGGAGGGCCTCAGCACCGGGGAGCTGTTTTTT. It yields the protein CASRSEGLSTGELFF.

This clone occurred once. The chain combines TRBV29-1 with TRBJ2-3; the match to TRBD2 covers 9 bases. Germline-derived CDR1 and CDR2 are SQVTM and ANQGSEA. CDR3 length: 15 residues. Unmatched junction bases numbered 13, after V lost 4 bases and J lost 8 bases. The CDR3 bases are TGCAGCGTTGCGCTAGCGGGGTATGATCGTGGTACGCAGTATTTT. Its translation is CSVALAGYDRGTQYF.

For the CDR3, the DNA is TGTGCCAGCAGCTTACCTGAGAGGGAAGGAGATACGCAGTATTTT. It is translated as CASSLPEREGDTQYF. J is TRBJ2-3 and V is TRBV7-2, with D perhaps matching TRBD2 (5 bases). The V and J ends lost 2 bases and 5 bases respectively, with 14 bases between them. The CDR3 spans 15 residues. In germline, CDR1 is SGHTA, CDR2 FQGNSA.

This chain joins TRBV19 and TRBJ2-4; TRBD2 might be the D (6 bases). V lost 7 bases, J lost 0 bases, and 16 bases lay in between. The length of the CDR3 is 16 residues. The germline CDR1 and CDR2 sequences are LNHDA and SQIVND (reference sequence). The CDR3 nucleotides are TGTGCCAGTACCCCCGCGGGACTTCTAGCCAAAAACATTCAGTACTTC. Translation: CASTPAGLLAKNIQYF.

The rearrangement joins TRBV30 to TRBJ1-2; no clear D gene. Germline V lookup: CDR1 GTSNPN, CDR2 SVGIG (reference sequence). The CDR3 totals 13 residues. The V end lost 0 bases, the J end lost 4 bases, and 9 bases lay between the germline ends. The CDR3 DNA reads as TGTGCCTGGAGTGTCGGGCGAACCTATGGCTACACCTTC. It codes for CAWSVGRTYGYTF.